The T cell receptor (beta chain) under discussion was sequenced for a study of low-dose radiotherapy and immunotherapy resistance in tumors. Time point specified: before trial treatment. Both TCRalpha and TCRbeta chains were reverse transcribed with V-gene-specific primers. The TCRs were subjected to amplification over around 18 PCR cycles employing a constant-region primer in conjunction with a V-primer adapter. TCRdb called the reads again in MiXCR, with one record for every CDR3 protein. This sample has fewer than 90,000 distinct CDR3 sequences, with approximately 31% found just once. This clonotype was observed many times. Per germline, CDR1 MNHEY and CDR2 SVGAGI. V lost 2 bases, J lost 7 bases, and 8 bases lay in between. The CDR3 length is 12 residues.

Sequencing used PBMCs, obtained before treatment. This receptor was taken from a female donor with ovarian cancer. The rearrangement joins TRBV6-5 to TRBJ2-5, with D hard to call. CDR3 in amino acids: CASSYGSGTQYF. In DNA form, the CDR3 reads TGTGCCAGCAGTTACGGGTCGGGGACCCAGTACTTC.